These T cell receptor beta chains were read from a single sample in a study of blood T cells in healthy people across ages. In TCRdb, the 5' RACE reads were re-called with MiXCR into one record per CDR3 protein. The sample includes 700,000 to 1,000,000 distinct CDR3 sequences, about 42% of them seen just once. Sample: blood. The receptor set was obtained from a man aged 60 to 69 in good health. CDR3s include the opening cysteine and the closing phenylalanine or tryptophan. A D gene is named only where the DNA matches it firmly. Clone size is shown for a subset of rows, as once, few, many or a class of expanded clone.

v_gene,d_gene,j_gene,abundance,CDR3aa,CDR3nt
TRBV30,.,TRBJ1-4,.,CAWAAIATNEKLFF,TGTGCCTGGGCCGCAATCGCAACTAATGAAAAACTGTTTTTT
TRBV4-3,.,TRBJ1-1,.,CASSQEPRTEAFF,TGCGCCAGCAGCCAAGAGCCACGGACTGAAGCTTTCTTT
TRBV10-3,.,TRBJ2-7,.,CAISAAQGVYEQYF,TGTGCCATCAGCGCCGCACAGGGTGTCTACGAGCAGTACTTC
TRBV30,TRBD1,TRBJ2-2,.,CAWGTGAGELFF,TGTGCCTGGGGGACAGGGGCCGGGGAGCTGTTTTTT
TRBV20-1,.,TRBJ2-7,many,CSANFRSSYEQYF,TGCAGTGCTAATTTCCGGAGCTCCTACGAGCAGTACTTC
TRBV10-3,TRBD1,TRBJ1-2,few,CAIQPGQGKANYGYTF,TGTGCCATACAACCGGGACAGGGGAAGGCTAACTATGGCTACACCTTC
TRBV7-9,.,TRBJ1-2,.,CASSPKTYGYTF,TGTGCCAGCAGCCCCAAGACTTATGGCTACACCTTC
TRBV9,TRBD2,TRBJ2-5,.,CASSVAGLDQETQYF,TGTGCCAGCAGCGTAGCAGGACTAGACCAAGAGACCCAGTACTTC
TRBV14,TRBD2,TRBJ2-1,.,CASSPSGGRPYNEQFF,TGTGCCAGCAGCCCTAGCGGGGGGCGACCCTACAATGAGCAGTTCTTC
TRBV6-5,.,TRBJ2-5,.,CASSYSSRAQTQYF,TGTGCCAGCAGTTACTCGAGCAGGGCCCAGACCCAGTACTTC
TRBV9,TRBD2,TRBJ2-2,.,CASSVGLAGAGELFF,TGTGCCAGCAGCGTAGGACTAGCGGGGGCCGGGGAGCTGTTTTTT
TRBV9,.,TRBJ1-6,.,CASSGTGTNSPLHF,TGTGCCAGCAGCGGAACAGGGACTAATTCACCCCTCCACTTT
TRBV20-1,.,TRBJ2-5,few,CSAWPPAGTNQETQYF,TGCAGTGCTTGGCCCCCCGCGGGGACGAACCAAGAGACCCAGTACTTC
TRBV20-1,TRBD1,TRBJ2-7,.,CSARARDRGEQYF,TGCAGTGCTAGAGCCCGGGACAGGGGCGAGCAGTACTTC
TRBV29-1,.,TRBJ1-1,.,CSVEDTTEAFF,TGCAGCGTTGAGGACACCACTGAAGCTTTCTTT
TRBV25-1,.,TRBJ2-5,many,CASSGAAQETQYF,TGTGCCAGCAGTGGGGCAGCCCAAGAGACCCAGTACTTC
TRBV5-6,.,TRBJ2-6,.,CASSLEYSGANVLTF,TGTGCCAGCAGCTTAGAGTACTCTGGGGCCAACGTCCTGACTTTC
TRBV24-1,.,TRBJ2-1,.,CATSDPGSYNEQFF,TGTGCCACCAGTGACCCGGGTTCCTACAATGAGCAGTTCTTC
TRBV11-3,.,TRBJ2-3,.,CASSTTRSADTQYF,TGTGCCAGCAGCACCACTAGGAGTGCAGATACGCAGTATTTT
TRBV4-3,TRBD2,TRBJ2-1,many,CASSQRTSGTYNEQFF,TGCGCCAGCAGCCAACGGACTAGCGGAACCTACAATGAGCAGTTCTTC
TRBV10-3,.,TRBJ1-4,once,CAISDRQGPSNEKLFF,TGTGCCATCAGTGATAGGCAGGGCCCCTCAAATGAAAAACTGTTTTTT
TRBV6-5,.,TRBJ1-4,.,CASGRAGTKNEKLFF,TGTGCCAGCGGAAGGGCCGGGACAAAGAATGAAAAACTGTTTTTT
TRBV20-1,TRBD1,TRBJ2-5,many,CSAIKTRDRIQETQYF,TGCAGTGCCATAAAAACCCGGGACAGAATTCAAGAGACCCAGTACTTC
TRBV20-1,TRBD2,TRBJ2-4,.,CSAAIPGLAYHEGIQYF,TGCAGTGCTGCCATCCCGGGACTAGCCTACCACGAAGGCATTCAGTACTTC
TRBV20-1,.,TRBJ2-1,.,CSPLSAVRQFF,TGCAGCCCTCTTTCTGCGGTGCGCCAGTTCTTC
TRBV18,.,TRBJ2-5,.,CASSPGGVVQETQYF,TGTGCCAGCTCACCGGGCGGTGTGGTTCAAGAGACCCAGTACTTC
TRBV4-1,.,TRBJ1-4,few,CASSLGQGVNEKLFF,TGTGCCAGCAGCTTAGGGCAGGGAGTGAATGAAAAACTGTTTTTT
TRBV20-1,.,TRBJ2-1,.,CSARVKGPGLNEQFF,TGCAGTGCTAGAGTGAAGGGGCCAGGTCTCAATGAGCAGTTCTTC
TRBV9,TRBD2,TRBJ2-7,.,CASSSGTSVYYEQYF,TGTGCCAGCAGCTCCGGGACTAGCGTGTACTACGAGCAGTACTTC
TRBV4-1,.,TRBJ2-7,.,CASSQAQGLKTYEQYF,TGCGCCAGCAGCCAAGCACAGGGATTAAAAACCTACGAGCAGTACTTC
TRBV14,.,TRBJ2-3,.,CASSQVPGAPNTDTQYF,TGCGCCAGCAGCCAAGTACCCGGGGCCCCCAACACAGATACGCAGTATTTT
TRBV2,.,TRBJ2-7,few,CASSDGGRQSYEQYF,TGTGCCAGCAGTGATGGGGGCAGGCAGTCCTACGAGCAGTACTTC
TRBV20-1,.,TRBJ1-2,.,CSARAGTVNYGYTF,TGCAGTGCTAGAGCAGGGACGGTGAACTATGGCTACACCTTC
TRBV5-1,.,TRBJ2-5,few,CASSLGQILAYNEQYF,TGCGCCAGCAGCTTGGGACAGATCCTCGCGTATAATGAGCAGTACTTC
TRBV6-5,TRBD1,TRBJ1-4,.,CASSYSSSATGNEKLFF,TGTGCCAGCAGTTACTCGAGTTCCGCGACAGGGAATGAAAAACTGTTTTTT
TRBV6-5,.,TRBJ1-4,.,CASSYASTNEKLFF,TGTGCCAGCAGTTACGCTTCAACTAATGAAAAACTGTTTTTT
TRBV20-1,.,TRBJ2-1,few,CSASPKEQFF,TGCAGTGCTAGCCCTAAGGAGCAGTTCTTC
TRBV4-1,.,TRBJ1-4,.,CASSQNPLVLATNEELFF,TGCGCCAGCAGCCAGAACCCCCTTGTCCTGGCAACTAATGAAGAACTGTTTTTT
TRBV2,TRBD2,TRBJ2-5,.,CARGTSAKTQYF,TGTGCCCGCGGGACTAGCGCAAAGACCCAGTACTTC
TRBV20-1,.,TRBJ2-7,many,CSARDLSRAYEQYF,TGCAGTGCTAGAGATTTAAGCCGAGCCTACGAGCAGTACTTC
TRBV10-2,TRBD2,TRBJ2-3,.,CASSFDPERGGPDTQYF,TGCGCCAGCAGTTTTGATCCGGAGCGGGGGGGCCCAGATACGCAGTATTTT
TRBV6-1,TRBD2,TRBJ2-2,.,CASSDGTSGALRTGELFF,TGTGCCAGCAGTGACGGGACTAGCGGGGCCCTTCGCACCGGGGAGCTGTTTTTT
TRBV11-2,TRBD2,TRBJ2-3,few,CAIDTGDYRLKGQYF,TGTGCCATCGACACTGGGGACTACCGCTTGAAGGGGCAGTATTTT
TRBV20-1,TRBD2,TRBJ2-7,.,CSANEKSGGHEQYF,TGCAGTGCAAACGAGAAAAGCGGGGGCCACGAGCAGTACTTC
TRBV20-1,TRBD1,TRBJ2-5,many,CSARRQGPGETQYF,TGCAGTGCTAGAAGACAGGGTCCAGGGGAGACCCAGTACTTC
TRBV19,.,TRBJ1-2,.,CASRGMAVRDYGYTF,TGTGCCAGTAGAGGGATGGCCGTGAGGGACTATGGCTACACCTTC
TRBV5-1,TRBD1,TRBJ2-1,few,CASSFGTGGYNEQFF,TGCGCCAGCAGCTTCGGGACAGGAGGTTACAATGAGCAGTTCTTC
TRBV15,TRBD2,TRBJ2-5,.,CATSRSSGGRETQYF,TGTGCCACCAGCAGAAGTAGCGGGGGTAGGGAGACCCAGTACTTC
TRBV4-1,.,TRBJ2-7,.,CAGSQDLRSSVGAEQYF,TGCGCCGGCAGCCAAGATCTGCGGAGTAGCGTAGGGGCCGAGCAGTACTTC
TRBV7-9,.,TRBJ2-3,.,CASNPAVTDTQYF,TGTGCCAGCAACCCTGCGGTCACAGATACGCAGTATTTT
TRBV7-2,.,TRBJ2-7,.,CASSPSGGVSYEQYF,TGTGCCAGCAGCCCAAGTGGGGGCGTAAGCTACGAGCAGTACTTC
TRBV6-5,.,TRBJ2-5,many,CASSERWGETQYF,TGTGCCAGCAGTGAGAGATGGGGAGAGACCCAGTACTTC
TRBV5-1,TRBD1,TRBJ2-7,few,CASSLPAGGPSYEQYF,TGCGCCAGCAGCTTGCCGGCAGGGGGCCCCTCCTACGAGCAGTACTTC
TRBV12-3/TRBV12-4,.,TRBJ2-3,.,CASSEQTGFPDTQYF,TGTGCCAGCAGTGAACAGACAGGTTTTCCAGATACGCAGTATTTT